This T cell receptor beta chain originates from a study of T cell repertoires in cytomegalovirus infection. On the study more broadly: CMV epitopes that were recently identified and HLA-C-restricted were used alongside well-studied HLA-B-restricted ones. The public TCR beta signatures pointed to both CMV infection and matching HLA type.

The CDR3 runs 14 residues. The germline V gene encodes CDR1 LNHDA and CDR2 SQIVND (reference sequence). Trimming took 2 bases from V and 0 from J; bases not matched to a gene: 0. In this sample, this clonotype turned up once. The antigen is undetermined. One entry per CDR3 protein, called by TCRdb with MiXCR from the reads. The top ten clones hold roughly 20% of a sample with around 340,000 distinct CDR3 sequences, just under 30% of them seen once. Overall study results and limits: Clonotype analysis showed dominance of the ex vivo response by HLA-C-restricted CMV-specific TCR beta clonotypes.

V usage is TRBV19 and J usage is TRBJ1-1; 7 bases line up with TRBD1. The TCR was taken from a human donor in good health (CMV status not recorded). Some clones in this sample may be carry-over from other donors' samples. The sequences come from cultured PBMCs, collected from culture after CMV antigen stimulation. Here the CDR3 DNA reads TGTGCCAGTAGTATAACAGGGGTGAACACTGAAGCTTTCTTT. Its translation is CASSITGVNTEAFF.